Presented here are 30 T cell receptor beta chains from one specimen sequenced in a study of blood T cell repertoires in COVID-19. This table comes from immunoSEQ multiplex PCR, and its TCRdb copy is limited to in-frame clones, with some not included. The sample lists roughly 250,000 clones, 84% occurring once. The sequencing input was peripheral blood. Receptors were obtained from a man aged 45-60 years with active or convalescent COVID-19.

This clone is a singleton in its sample. The DNA for the CDR3 is TGTGCCTGGAGTGTTGAGGGAAGAGGCTATGGCTACACCTTC. Its translation is CAWSVEGRGYGYTF. The gene calls are TRBV30 and TRBJ1-2, with D unresolved. CDR1 is GTSNPN and CDR2 is SVGIG in the germline V gene (reference sequence). The V end was cut by 0 bases, the J end by 4 bases, with 12 bases between. The CDR3 has 14 amino acids.

This chain uses TRBV6-5 with TRBJ1-5; perhaps TRBD1 as D (5 bases). Germline V lookup: CDR1 MNHEY, CDR2 SVGAGI. The CDR3 is 13 residues long. V was cut by 8 bases and J by 1 base, with 9 bases left in between. The CDR3 here is CASWEGSNQPQHF. The CDR3 region has the DNA TGTGCCAGCTGGGAGGGGAGCAATCAGCCCCAGCATTTT.

The chain uses TRBV10-3 and TRBJ1-5; 7 positions agree with TRBD1. Unmatched junction bases numbered 9, after V lost 10 bases and J lost 3 bases. The CDR3 extends over 14 amino acids. Looked up from germline, CDR1 is ENHRY and CDR2 is SYGVKD. CDR3 in amino acids: CASSGTEDNQPQHF. The CDR3 nucleotides are TGTGCCAGTTCCGGGACAGAAGACAATCAGCCCCAGCATTTT.

V and J are TRBV4-2 and TRBJ2-7; the match to TRBD1 covers 8 bases. Trimming at V came to 4 bases and at J to 0 bases, leaving 2 bases not matched to a gene. This CDR3 region has 14 residues. Germline values: CDR1 LGHNA, CDR2 YNFKEQ. In DNA form, the CDR3 reads TGTGCCAGCAGCCCTGGGACAGGCTCCTACGAGCAGTACTTC. Protein sequence: CASSPGTGSYEQYF.

The gene calls are TRBV6-5 and TRBJ1-3; D is perhaps TRBD1 (5 bases). Per the germline V gene, CDR1 is MNHEY and CDR2 is SVGAGI. The CDR3 has 16 amino acids. Trimming removed 0 bases at V and 2 bases at J, with 11 bases between. The CDR3 coding sequence is TGTGCCAGCAGTTACTCAGGCAGGGCACCTGGAAACACCATATATTTT. The encoded protein is CASSYSGRAPGNTIYF.

This chain connects TRBV18 to TRBJ1-2, with D possibly being TRBD1 (5 bases). Germline CDR1 is KGHSH and CDR2 is LQKENI. V shed 8 bases and J shed 5 bases, with 21 bases lying between them. The length of the CDR3 is 15 residues. CDR3 nucleotide sequence: TGTGCCAGCAGACGGGACTCTCAACGGGGATATGGCTACACCTTC. Its protein is CASRRDSQRGYGYTF.

The chain joins TRBV18 to TRBJ1-6; the match to TRBD1 covers 10 bases. With 5 bases clipped from V and 7 bases from J, the junction kept 5 bases outside the gene matches. CDR3 length: 15 residues. Germline V gene lookup returns CDR1 KGHSH and CDR2 LQKENI. The CDR3 DNA follows: TGTGCCAGCTCAGCCCGGGACAGGGGAAATTCACCCCTCCACTTT. Its protein product is CASSARDRGNSPLHF.

This clone has more than one count but fewer than ten. A junction end diverges from the germline sequence, so it may reflect a read error. The V and J genes are TRBV10-1 and TRBJ1-6; D possibly corresponds to TRBD1 (6 bases). Germline V lookup: CDR1 WNHNN, CDR2 SYGVQD (reference sequence). The CDR3 is made up of 13 amino acids. DNA for the CDR3: TGCGCCAGAAGTGGACAGCCGGATTCACCCCTCCACTTT. Translated: CARSGQPDSPLHF.

The chain links TRBV19 to TRBJ2-5, with 10 bases that match TRBD2. This CDR3 has 17 amino acids. Trimming at V came to 2 bases and at J to 1 base, leaving 7 bases not matched to a gene. Germline-derived CDR1 and CDR2 are LNHDA and SQIVND (reference sequence). The CDR3 sequence: CASSISPSGGLQETQYF. As DNA, the CDR3 is TGTGCCAGTAGTATAAGCCCTAGCGGGGGCCTCCAAGAGACCCAGTACTTC.

The V gene is TRBV3-1 (or the pseudogene TRBV3-2), the J gene TRBJ1-3, with 8 bases matching TRBD1. The V segment lost 5 bases and the J segment 3 bases; nucleotides outside the gene matches: 3. The CDR3 sequence is 14 residues long. Germline values: CDR1 LGHDT, CDR2 YNNKEL (reference sequence). The CDR3: CASSGTGGGNTIYF. DNA of the CDR3: TGTGCCAGCAGCGGAACAGGGGGTGGAAACACCATATATTTT.

The J gene is TRBJ2-7, the V gene TRBV6-6, with 8 bases that match TRBD1. J lost 5 bases, V lost 0 bases, and 6 bases had no gene match. The CDR3 covers 15 residues. Germline lookup yields CDR1 MNHNY and CDR2 SVGAGI (reference sequence). CDR3 sequence: CASSYSTGVGDEQYF. CDR3 in DNA: TGTGCCAGCAGTTACTCGACAGGGGTAGGGGACGAGCAGTACTTC.

This clone was detected only once. The rearrangement uses TRBV3-1 (or the pseudogene TRBV3-2) and TRBJ1-2; D not certain. Germline CDR1 is LGHDT and CDR2 is YNNKEL (reference sequence). This CDR3 has 15 residues. With 0 bases removed from V and 4 bases from J, the gap between germline ends came to 12 bases. Here the CDR3 reads CASSQDSSVVYGYTF. The CDR3 bases are TGTGCCAGCAGCCAAGATAGCAGCGTCGTCTATGGCTACACCTTC.

The chain has TRBV9 and TRBJ2-1; 10 bases are a match to TRBD2. This CDR3 is built from 14 residues. The ends lost 3 bases at V and 8 bases at J; junction bases unmatched: 5. Germline V gives CDR1 SGDLS, CDR2 YYNGEE. The CDR3 DNA follows: TGTGCCAGCAGCGAGGGGACTAGCGTGCATGAGCAGTTCTTC. It specifies CASSEGTSVHEQFF.

This chain connects TRBV24-1 to TRBJ2-3; D is possibly TRBD2 (6 bases). This CDR3 is 15 amino acids long. CDR1 and CDR2 (germline): KGHDR, SFDVKD. Trimming took 3 bases from V and 1 from J, leaving 10 bases between them. DNA for the CDR3: TGTGCCACCAGTGATACGGGACTCGGCACAGATACGCAGTATTTT. Amino acids: CATSDTGLGTDTQYF.

The J gene is TRBJ1-2, the V gene TRBV5-5; TRBD1 matches at 8 bases. With V trimmed by 6 bases and J by 8 bases, 15 bases remained unmatched. The CDR3 consists of 15 residues. The V gene's germline CDR1 is SGHKS and CDR2 YYEKEE (reference sequence). The CDR3 sequence: CASTISGQGRSGYTF. The CDR3 nucleotides are TGTGCCAGCACCATATCCGGACAGGGACGGTCCGGCTACACCTTC.

V is TRBV11-2 and J is TRBJ1-1; weak D call: TRBD1 (5 bases). Trimming took off 3 bases at V and 4 bases at J, with 9 bases between the two ends. The CDR3 totals 13 residues. Germline V CDR1 and CDR2: SGHAT, FQNNGV. The CDR3 spells CASSLHRTTEAFF. CDR3 nucleotide sequence: TGTGCCAGCAGCTTGCACAGGACCACTGAAGCTTTCTTT.

This chain connects TRBV30 to TRBJ1-2; D not certain. The CDR3 length is 15 residues. Trimming cost V 2 bases and J 7 bases, with 20 bases left between them. Per germline, CDR1 GTSNPN and CDR2 SVGIG (reference sequence). CDR3 sequence (DNA): TGTGCCTGGAGTCCCTCCCTCCGGAGCGGTGGTGGCTACACCTTC. It specifies CAWSPSLRSGGGYTF.

This clone was detected once. The DNA of the CDR3 is TGTGCCAGCAGCTTAGCTTGGGGGCCCCAAGAGACCCAGTACTTC. It codes for CASSLAWGPQETQYF. The V gene is TRBV11-2, the J gene TRBJ2-5, with D perhaps matching TRBD1 (6 bases). The CDR3 sequence is 15 residues long. CDR1 is SGHAT, CDR2 FQNNGV, per germline. Trimming removed 1 base from V and 1 base from J, with 10 bases in between.

This clone came up a few times. The chain carries TRBV30 and TRBJ2-7, with 11 bases aligning to TRBD1. CDR1 and CDR2 from the germline V gene are GTSNPN and SVGIG (reference sequence). The CDR3 sequence is 15 residues long. Trimming at V came to 0 bases and at J to 8 bases, leaving 9 bases not matched to a gene. The CDR3 reads CAWSVPGTGGSKQYF. CDR3 sequence (DNA): TGTGCCTGGAGTGTACCCGGGACAGGGGGATCCAAGCAGTACTTC.

The chain recombines TRBV7-9 with TRBJ2-7; D might be TRBD2 (6 bases). V was pared by 1 base and J by 5 bases, with 9 bases between. Germline values: CDR1 SEHNR, CDR2 FQNEAQ (reference sequence). The length of the CDR3 is 13 residues. The CDR3 sequence is CASSLGPGDEQYF. The CDR3 DNA sequence: TGTGCCAGCAGCTTAGGTCCGGGAGACGAGCAGTACTTC.

The chain carries TRBV10-3 and TRBJ1-5; D is ambiguous. The CDR3 has 14 residues. Germline V lookup: CDR1 ENHRY, CDR2 SYGVKD. The V gene lost 4 bases and the J gene lost 2 bases, with 9 bases spanning the gap. CDR3 sequence (DNA): TGTGCCATCAGTGGGGCCGGCGGCAATCAGCCCCAGCATTTT. Translating it yields CAISGAGGNQPQHF.

This clone showed up just a few times. CDR3 in DNA: TGTGCCATCTCGCTCGGGGCTAACTATGGCTACACCTTC. The encoded protein is CAISLGANYGYTF. This sequence joins TRBV6-5 and TRBJ1-2; D gene ambiguous. Trimming took 10 bases from V and 0 from J, leaving 12 bases between them. Germline V gives CDR1 MNHEY, CDR2 SVGAGI. This CDR3 has 13 amino acids.

The chain combines TRBV5-1 with TRBJ2-7, with D perhaps TRBD2 (6 bases). Trimming pared 0 bases from V and 9 bases from J, leaving 19 bases between. Germline loops: CDR1 SGHRS, CDR2 YFSETQ. CDR3 size: 15 residues. CDR3 nucleotide sequence: TGCGCCAGCAGCTTGGAGAAGGTCACGCGGGACGGGCAGTACTTC. Encoded protein: CASSLEKVTRDGQYF.

V and J are TRBV29-1 and TRBJ1-1, with a possible D match to TRBD1 (5 bases). CDR3 length equals 12 residues. Germline CDR1 reads SQVTM; CDR2 reads ANQGSEA. Trimming shortened V by 6 bases and J by 1 base, and 9 bases separated the two germline ends. CDR3 nucleotide sequence: TGCAGCGTACTTAGGGGGAACACTGAAGCTTTCTTT. This encodes CSVLRGNTEAFF.

The chain uses TRBV5-8 and TRBJ2-5, with TRBD1 matching 10 bases. The V gene end was trimmed by 4 bases and the J gene end by 4 bases; junction bases not matched to a gene: 4. Germline V lookup: CDR1 SGHTS, CDR2 YDEGEE. The CDR3 sequence is 14 residues long. Written as DNA, the CDR3 is TGTGCCAGCAGCGGGGGGACAGGGGCAGAGACCCAGTACTTC. This sequence encodes CASSGGTGAETQYF.

The chain couples TRBV5-1 to TRBJ1-5; D remains ambiguous. V lost 0 bases and J lost 5, with 12 bases in between. Germline assignment: CDR1 SGHRS and CDR2 YFSETQ. This CDR3 comprises 15 residues. The CDR3 DNA follows: TGCGCCAGCAGCTTGGAATCCGGGTTTGATCAGCCCCAGCATTTT. As protein: CASSLESGFDQPQHF.

The V call is TRBV10-3, the J call TRBJ2-2; 7 bases are shared with TRBD1. CDR1 is ENHRY, CDR2 SYGVKD, per germline. The V and J ends lost 4 bases and 5 bases, in that order; junction bases with no gene match: 7. The CDR3 has 15 residues. CDR3 coding DNA: TGTGCCATCAGTGCTACAGGGGATCGGACCGGGGAGCTGTTTTTT. Its protein is CAISATGDRTGELFF.

This chain uses TRBV5-1 with TRBJ1-1; a possible D gene is TRBD1 (6 bases). Trimming removed 7 bases from V and 2 bases from J, with 12 bases in between. The CDR3 contains 13 residues. The V gene's germline CDR1 is SGHRS and CDR2 YFSETQ. CDR3 bases: TGCGCCAGCCACGCAGGGGAAAACACTGAAGCTTTCTTT. It is translated as CASHAGENTEAFF.

The chain carries TRBV9 and TRBJ2-1; 14 nucleotides agree with TRBD2. The V segment lost 3 bases and the J segment 5 bases; nucleotides outside the gene matches: 1. Germline assignment: CDR1 SGDLS and CDR2 YYNGEE. CDR3 length equals 15 residues. The CDR3 here is CASSAGLAGDNEQFF. The CDR3 region has the DNA TGTGCCAGCAGCGCGGGACTAGCGGGGGACAATGAGCAGTTCTTC.

The chain links TRBV9 to TRBJ1-1, with TRBD1 matching over 8 bases. The V and J ends lost 3 bases and 0 bases, in that order; junction bases with no gene match: 4. Germline assignment: CDR1 SGDLS and CDR2 YYNGEE. There are 15 residues in the CDR3. The CDR3 loop reads CASSEGTGVNTEAFF. CDR3 DNA: TGTGCCAGCAGCGAGGGGACAGGAGTGAACACTGAAGCTTTCTTT.